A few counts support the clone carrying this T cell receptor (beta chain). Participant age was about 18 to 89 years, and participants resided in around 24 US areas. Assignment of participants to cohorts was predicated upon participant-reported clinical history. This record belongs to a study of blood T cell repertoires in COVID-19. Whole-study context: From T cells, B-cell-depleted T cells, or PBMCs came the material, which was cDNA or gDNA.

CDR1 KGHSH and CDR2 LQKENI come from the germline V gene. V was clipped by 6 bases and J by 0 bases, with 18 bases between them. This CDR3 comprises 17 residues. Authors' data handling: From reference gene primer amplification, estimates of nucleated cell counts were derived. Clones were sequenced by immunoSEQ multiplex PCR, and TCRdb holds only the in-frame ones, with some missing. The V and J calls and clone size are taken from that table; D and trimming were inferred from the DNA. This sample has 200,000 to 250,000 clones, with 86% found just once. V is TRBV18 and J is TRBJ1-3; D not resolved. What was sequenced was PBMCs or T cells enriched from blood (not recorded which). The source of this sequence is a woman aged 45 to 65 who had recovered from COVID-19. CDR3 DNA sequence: TGTGCCAGCTCCCGGAGTGGCAGACCGAGCTCTGGAAACACCATATATTTT. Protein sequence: CASSRSGRPSSGNTIYF.